Listed here are 9 T cell receptor beta chains from one sample, sequenced in a study of cytomegalovirus exposure and HLA in healthy donors. The PCR had 60 Vbeta and 13 Jbeta primers. Repertoires were generated with immunoSEQ multiplex PCR, while TCRdb's copy carries only in-frame clones and drops some. This repertoire includes 100,000 to 150,000 clones. Sequencing was performed on PBMCs. All receptors derive from a woman between 40 and 50 years old in good health and CMV-seronegative.

The V and J genes are TRBV7-9 and TRBJ1-1; TRBD1 aligns across 7 bases. Losses at the gene ends were 5 bases for V and 4 bases for J; bases not matched to a gene: 7. Germline loops: CDR1 SEHNR, CDR2 FQNEAQ (reference sequence). The CDR3 has 14 residues. CDR3 loop: CASSTRTGITEAFF. CDR3 nucleotide sequence: TGTGCCAGCAGCACAAGGACAGGAATCACTGAAGCTTTCTTT.

The chain links TRBV29-1 to TRBJ2-1, with 7 bases fitting TRBD1. Germline CDR1 SQVTM, CDR2 ANQGSEA. V shed 4 bases and J 9 bases; nucleotides not matched to a gene: 9. This CDR3 region has 13 residues. The CDR3 here is CSVVQDRNREQFF. CDR3 coding DNA: TGCAGCGTTGTACAGGACAGGAATCGTGAGCAGTTCTTC.

The chain is built from TRBV25-1 and TRBJ1-4; D is uncertain. CDR3 size: 15 residues. The V end lost 2 bases, the J end lost 4 bases, and 11 bases lay between the germline ends. CDR1 and CDR2 (germline): MGHDK, SYGVNS. This chain's CDR3 is CASSEGLGFNEKLFF. In DNA form, the CDR3 reads TGTGCCAGCAGTGAAGGGCTGGGCTTTAATGAAAAACTGTTTTTT. Supplemented by reference TRBV25-1 and TRBJ1-4, the full variable domain reads EADIYQTPRYLVIGTGKKITLECSQTMGHDKMYWYQQDPGMELHLIHYSYGVNSTEKGDLSSESTVSRIRTEHFPLTLESARPSHTSQYLCASSEGLGFNEKLFFGSGTQLSVL.

The gene calls are TRBV27 and TRBJ1-1, with 8 bases identical to TRBD1. Trimming cost V 6 bases and J 4 bases; bases outside gene matches: 13. Germline V CDR1 and CDR2: MNHEY, SMNVEV (reference sequence). The length of the CDR3 is 16 residues. CDR3 DNA sequence: TGTGCCAGCAGCACCCGTACAGGGGGAGTCCCCACTGAAGCTTTCTTT. This encodes CASSTRTGGVPTEAFF.

The genes are TRBV19 and TRBJ1-2, with 8 bases aligning to TRBD1. This CDR3 comprises 14 residues. The junction had 5 bases not matched to a gene; V was cut back by 6 bases and J by 2 bases. Germline CDR1 and CDR2: LNHDA and SQIVND (reference sequence). The CDR3 region is CASRATGENYGYTF. The CDR3 DNA follows: TGTGCCAGTAGGGCGACAGGGGAGAACTATGGCTACACCTTC.

The gene calls are TRBV4-2 and TRBJ1-1, with 11 positions matching TRBD1. Germline-derived CDR1 and CDR2 are LGHNA and YNFKEQ. V shed 4 bases, J shed 5 bases, and the junction held 6 bases outside the gene matches. The CDR3 runs to 15 residues. In nucleotides, the CDR3 is TGTGCCAGCAGCCCGGGGACAGGGGGAGATACTGAAGCTTTCTTT. It codes for CASSPGTGGDTEAFF.

V usage is TRBV6-4 and J usage is TRBJ2-6, with D possibly matching TRBD1 (6 bases). The CDR3 sequence is 15 residues long. Germline CDR1 reads MRHNA; CDR2 reads SNTAGT. Trimming cost V 2 bases and J 4 bases, with 9 bases left between them. The CDR3 region is CASSDGGIGANVLTF. The CDR3 nucleotides are TGTGCCAGCAGTGACGGGGGCATCGGGGCCAACGTCCTGACTTTC.

V and J are TRBV11-2 and TRBJ1-5; D perhaps matches TRBD1 (5 bases). There are 13 residues in the CDR3. Deletions cut 5 bases from V and 7 bases from J, with 12 bases between. Germline V CDR1 and CDR2: SGHAT, FQNNGV. Here the CDR3 reads CASSRQGNQPQHF. The CDR3 coding sequence is TGTGCCAGCAGCCGCCAGGGAAACCAGCCCCAGCATTTT.

The V gene is TRBV5-1, the J gene TRBJ2-2; D uncertain. Trimming stripped 4 bases from V and 3 bases from J, with 16 bases between. Germline loops: CDR1 SGHRS, CDR2 YFSETQ. The CDR3 is 16 residues long. CDR3 sequence: CASSPRGPIDTGELFF. The CDR3 nucleotides read TGCGCCAGCAGCCCGAGAGGCCCCATAGACACCGGGGAGCTGTTTTTT. Supplemented by reference TRBV5-1 and TRBJ2-2, the full variable domain reads KAGVTQTPRYLIKTRGQQVTLSCSPISGHRSVSWYQQTPGQGLQFLFEYFSETQRNKGNFPGRFSGRQFSNSRSEMNVSTLELGDSALYLCASSPRGPIDTGELFFGEGSRLTVL.